The 21 T cell receptor beta chains presented below share a single source sample, sequenced in a study of identifying expanded T cells in peripheral blood. The repertoire was sequenced with immunoSEQ multiplex PCR; TCRdb's copy has only in-frame clones and lacks some. This sample has 80,000 to 90,000 clones; approximately 83% occur once, and the top ten carry around 5.6%. The sequenced sample consisted of blood. These receptors were taken from a person between 18 and 75 years old in good health.

V and J are TRBV27 and TRBJ2-5; D is ambiguous. Germline V gene sequence: CDR1 MNHEY, CDR2 SMNVEV (reference sequence). There are 11 residues in the CDR3. The V and J ends lost 2 bases and 4 bases respectively, with 2 bases between them. The CDR3 sequence: CASSLGETQYF. In DNA form, the CDR3 reads TGTGCCAGCAGTTTAGGAGAGACCCAGTACTTC.

This chain links TRBV28 with TRBJ1-1; maybe TRBD1 (6 bases). With 5 bases removed from V and 4 bases from J, the gap between germline ends came to 17 bases. The CDR3 spans 15 residues. CDR1 and CDR2 from the germline V gene are MDHEN and SYDVKM. CDR3 sequence: CASSGAGAESTEAFF. DNA of the CDR3: TGTGCCAGCAGTGGCGCGGGGGCGGAGAGCACTGAAGCTTTCTTT.

The rearrangement joins TRBV30 to TRBJ2-7, with TRBD2 identical over 12 bases. CDR1 is GTSNPN, CDR2 SVGIG, per germline (reference sequence). CDR3 length: 14 residues. V dropped 7 bases and J dropped 8; count of bases not matched to a gene: 12. DNA of the CDR3: TGTGCCTCTAGCGGGGGGGCGGGATCTTTTCAGCAGTACTTC. Protein product: CASSGGAGSFQQYF.

This clone was counted a single time. The CDR3: CASSLMGGGSYNSPLHF. The CDR3 DNA sequence: TGTGCCAGCAGCTTGATGGGGGGAGGCTCCTATAATTCACCCCTCCACTTT. This rearrangement joins TRBV7-9 to TRBJ1-6, with D perhaps TRBD1 (5 bases). V lost 3 bases and J 0 bases, leaving 12 bases between the germline ends. This CDR3 is built from 17 residues. The germline V gene has CDR1 SEHNR and CDR2 FQNEAQ (reference sequence).

The chain recombines TRBV5-1 with TRBJ2-5; 7 positions match TRBD1. CDR3 length: 15 amino acids. V lost 0 bases, J lost 5 bases, and 7 bases stayed unmatched. The germline V gene encodes CDR1 SGHRS and CDR2 YFSETQ. The CDR3 protein is CASSLAGTVKETQYF. DNA of the CDR3: TGCGCCAGCAGCTTGGCCGGGACAGTTAAGGAGACCCAGTACTTC.

This chain connects TRBV18 to TRBJ2-5; 10 bases match TRBD1. The CDR3 consists of 14 residues. The germline gives CDR1 KGHSH, CDR2 LQKENI. V was clipped by 6 bases and J by 5 bases; unmatched bases: 6. The CDR3 DNA sequence: TGTGCCAGCTCGCCGGGACAGGGGATGGAGACCCAGTACTTC. Translated: CASSPGQGMETQYF. The complete variable domain, with remaining parts taken from reference TRBV18 and TRBJ2-5, reads NAGVMQNPRHLVRRRGQEARLRCSPMKGHSHVYWYRQLPEEGLKFMVYLQKENIIDESGMPKERFSAEFPKEGPSILRIQQVVRGDSAAYFCASSPGQGMETQYFGPGTRLLVL.

The rearrangement uses TRBV9 and TRBJ2-1; D unclear. The CDR3 extends over 15 amino acids. Germline V gene data show CDR1 as SGDLS and CDR2 as YYNGEE. The V and J ends lost 0 bases and 5 bases respectively, with 12 bases between them. CDR3 region: CASSVDGSINNEQFF. In nucleotides, the CDR3 is TGTGCCAGCAGCGTAGACGGGTCGATAAACAATGAGCAGTTCTTC. Together with reference TRBV9 and TRBJ2-1, the CDR3 gives the full variable domain: DSGVTQTPKHLITATGQRVTLRCSPRSGDLSVYWYQQSLDQGLQFLIQYYNGEERAKGNILERFSAQQFPDLHSELNLSSLELGDSALYFCASSVDGSINNEQFFGPGTRLTVL.

The chain joins TRBV7-9 to TRBJ1-1; 7 positions match TRBD1. The CDR3 contains 15 residues. Germline values: CDR1 SEHNR, CDR2 FQNEAQ (reference sequence). Trimming at V came to 11 bases and at J to 1 base, leaving 13 bases not matched to a gene. CDR3 protein: CAGGLSTGKNTEAFF. For the CDR3, the DNA is TGTGCCGGGGGGTTATCGACAGGGAAGAACACTGAAGCTTTCTTT.

The J gene is TRBJ1-2, the V gene TRBV7-9; D is unclear. V gave up 4 bases and J gave up 2 bases, with 11 bases separating them. This CDR3 contains 14 residues. Germline CDR1 is SEHNR and CDR2 is FQNEAQ (reference sequence). The DNA for the CDR3 is TGTGCCAGCAGCTCGCCGGGAGGGAACTATGGCTACACCTTC. Residues: CASSSPGGNYGYTF.

The chain links TRBV5-6 to TRBJ2-2; 7 nucleotides align to TRBD1. J was trimmed by 0 bases and V by 0 bases; bases with no gene match: 8. The V gene's germline CDR1 is SGHDT and CDR2 YYEEEE. The CDR3 is made up of 18 amino acids. Here the CDR3 DNA reads TGTGCCAGCAGCTTGGTGGGCTGGGGACAGCCGAACACCGGGGAGCTGTTTTTT. This encodes CASSLVGWGQPNTGELFF.

V and J are TRBV9 and TRBJ2-3; 8 bases line up with TRBD2. Trimming took 4 bases from V and 3 from J; bases not matched to a gene: 4. The CDR3 is 14 residues long. Per the germline V gene, CDR1 is SGDLS and CDR2 is YYNGEE. CDR3: CASSPGGATDTQYF. As DNA, the CDR3 is TGTGCCAGCAGCCCGGGGGGGGCAACAGATACGCAGTATTTT.

The V gene is TRBV18, the J gene TRBJ1-2; D call uncertain. This CDR3 is built from 14 residues. Deletions cut 5 bases from V and 2 bases from J, with 12 bases between. The V gene's germline CDR1 is KGHSH and CDR2 LQKENI. CDR3 loop: CASSTATRNYGYTF. CDR3 nucleotides: TGTGCCAGCTCAACGGCCACCCGCAACTATGGCTACACCTTC.

The chain employs TRBV4-1 and TRBJ2-5; the D is unclear. The CDR3 has 18 residues. Germline assignment: CDR1 MGHRA and CDR2 YSYEKL. V lost 1 base, J lost 2 bases, and 20 bases lay in between. The CDR3 here is CASSQGGTPFTQQETQYF. For the CDR3, the DNA is TGCGCCAGCAGCCAAGGGGGTACGCCCTTCACCCAACAAGAGACCCAGTACTTC.

This clone is a singleton in its sample. DNA of the CDR3: TGCGCCAGCAGCCAAGAGGGGGGATGGGTCAATGAGCAGTTCTTC. Protein sequence: CASSQEGGWVNEQFF. This chain connects TRBV4-3 to TRBJ2-1, with a weak D call TRBD2 (6 bases). This CDR3 has 15 residues. Germline-derived CDR1 and CDR2 are LGHNA and YSLEER. V was pared by 0 bases and J by 6 bases, with 12 bases between.

This sequence joins TRBV5-5 and TRBJ1-2; 7 nucleotides agree with TRBD1. Trimming at V came to 2 bases and at J to 4 bases, leaving 2 bases not matched to a gene. The CDR3 spans 13 residues. The germline V gene encodes CDR1 SGHKS and CDR2 YYEKEE (reference sequence). The CDR3 loop reads CASSFTGAYGYTF. CDR3 DNA: TGTGCCAGCAGCTTTACAGGGGCCTATGGCTACACCTTC. Supplemented by reference TRBV5-5 and TRBJ1-2, the full variable domain reads DAGVTQSPTHLIKTRGQQVTLRCSPISGHKSVSWYQQVLGQGPQFIFQYYEKEERGRGNFPDRFSARQFPNYSSELNVNALLLGDSALYLCASSFTGAYGYTFGSGTRLTVV.

This chain joins TRBV6-5 and TRBJ2-3, with D possibly called TRBD1 or TRBD2 (5 bases each). Germline V CDR1 and CDR2: MNHEY, SVGAGI. The CDR3 has 13 residues. Trimming left V 8 bases short and J 4 bases short, with 13 bases between. CDR3 in DNA: TGTGCCAGCGCCCGCAGGGACCCAGATACGCAGTATTTT. It specifies CASARRDPDTQYF.

As concerns this clone: The sample has other DNA sequences that encode this CDR3 too. This chain links TRBV11-2 with TRBJ1-1; no reliable D call. V was trimmed by 1 base and J by 4 bases, leaving 7 bases between them. The V gene's germline CDR1 is SGHAT and CDR2 FQNNGV. This CDR3 spans 13 amino acids. CDR3 sequence reads: CASSLVRGTEAFF. The CDR3 nucleotides are TGTGCCAGCAGCTTAGTCCGGGGCACTGAAGCTTTCTTT.

The chain employs TRBV5-1 and TRBJ1-2, with 8 bases identical to TRBD1. Germline CDR1 and CDR2: SGHRS and YFSETQ. CDR3 length: 13 amino acids. J gave up 2 bases and V 7 bases, and 4 bases lay outside the gene matches. The CDR3 DNA follows: TGCGCCAGCGGACAGGGAGGGAACTATGGCTACACCTTC. Its protein is CASGQGGNYGYTF.

In DNA form, the CDR3 reads TGTGCCAGCAAGTCCGGACAGGGCAATAAGGAAGCTTTCTTT. Residues: CASKSGQGNKEAFF. J is TRBJ1-1 and V is TRBV6-5, with 8 bases fitting TRBD1. The CDR3 is 14 amino acids. V trimming: 7 bases; J trimming: 8 bases; junction bases outside the gene matches: 12. Germline CDR1 MNHEY, CDR2 SVGAGI.

The gene calls are TRBV29-1 and TRBJ2-7; TRBD1 matches 7 bases. Germline trimming cut 1 base from V and 4 bases from J; bases unmatched to any gene: 7. Germline loops: CDR1 SQVTM, CDR2 ANQGSEA. The CDR3 is made up of 14 amino acids. Here the CDR3 reads CSVEGQGGLYEQYF. The CDR3 bases are TGCAGCGTTGAAGGACAGGGTGGGTTGTACGAGCAGTACTTC.

This chain links TRBV14 with TRBJ2-1; D is unresolved. Germline CDR1 reads SGHDN; CDR2 reads FVKESK. V shed 0 bases and J shed 4 bases, with 7 bases lying between them. The CDR3 sequence is 14 residues long. As DNA, the CDR3 is TGTGCCAGCAGCCAAGAGTACAGATACAATGAGCAGTTCTTC. This translates into CASSQEYRYNEQFF.